Below are 30 T cell receptor beta chains sequenced from a single sample in a study of T cell clonality in common variable immunodeficiency. Study-level results: Common variable immunodeficiency TCR beta sequences reportedly had fewer deletions and N-nucleotide insertions.

For these TCRs, the target antigens are not known. Method: immunoSEQ multiplex PCR; TCRdb's copy keeps in-frame clones and lacks some. Captured here are fewer than 40,000 clones, none seen once; the top ten comprise roughly 5.4%. The specimen was peripheral blood mononuclear cells. Receptor source: a human donor with common variable immunodeficiency.

A few counts support this clone. The read terminates 3 residues before the CDR3 end, so the remaining end is supplied by the germline J gene. The chain recombines TRBV2 with TRBJ1-5; a weak D match, TRBD1 (5 bases). Germline assignment: CDR1 SNHLY and CDR2 FYNNEI. There are 17 residues in the CDR3. The V gene lost 6 bases and the J gene lost 0 bases, with 18 bases spanning the gap. CDR3 DNA (partial): TGTGCCAGCAGGAGGGGAACCGAATGGAATAGCAATCAGCCC. Its translation is CASRRGTEWNSNQP. Given in full, the CDR3 is CASRRGTEWNSNQPQHF. The whole variable domain, remainder taken from reference TRBV2 and TRBJ1-5, is EPEVTQTPSHQVTQMGQEVILRCVPISNHLYFYWYRQILGQKVEFLVSFYNNEISEKSEIFDDQFSVERPDGSNFTLKIRSTKLEDSAMYFCASRRGTEWNSNQPQHFGDGTRLSIL.

This clone occurred many times. The read comes to an end 3 residues before the CDR3 does, leaving the germline J gene to fill in the end. This chain joins TRBV10-3 and TRBJ2-1; no firm D call. Trimming left V 0 bases short and J 9 bases short, with 15 bases between. Germline V lookup: CDR1 ENHRY, CDR2 SYGVKD. The CDR3 loop spans 15 amino acids. CDR3 sequence reads: CAISESGPVSGEQFF. The covered CDR3 bases are TGTGCCATCAGTGAGTCTGGGCCAGTTAGTGGTGAG.

In its sample, this clone was seen a few times. The CDR3 end lies 3 residues beyond the end of the read and is filled in from the germline J gene. The V call is TRBV30, the J call TRBJ2-2, with TRBD2 matching over 9 bases. Losses at the gene ends were 6 bases for V and 1 base for J; bases not matched to a gene: 9. CDR3 size: 16 residues. The germline V gene has CDR1 GTSNPN and CDR2 SVGIG (reference sequence). The sequenced CDR3 bases are TGTGCCTGCGACTTGAGCGGGGGGCGGAACACCGGGGAG. It specifies CACDLSGGRNTGE. The whole CDR3 region reads CACDLSGGRNTGELFF.

Concerning this clone: Sequencing ends 3 residues short of the CDR3 end; the germline J gene provides the rest. The chain employs TRBV7-8 and TRBJ1-2, with a tentative D call TRBD1 (6 bases). V was pared by 5 bases and J by 2 bases, with 9 bases between. The germline gives CDR1 SGHVS, CDR2 FQNEAQ. The CDR3 loop spans 13 amino acids. Partial CDR3 DNA: TGTGCCAGCAGCAAGGACAGAAACTATGGC. Residues: CASSKDRNYG. The whole CDR3 sequence is CASSKDRNYGYTF.

About this clone itself: Read data end 3 residues before the CDR3 end; the end is taken from the germline J gene. The J gene is TRBJ1-3, the V gene TRBV30, with D maybe TRBD1 (5 bases). CDR1 is GTSNPN, CDR2 SVGIG, per germline (reference sequence). CDR3 size: 16 residues. V lost 5 bases and J 1 base, leaving 18 bases between the germline ends. This CDR3 reads CAWGGVWGDSGNTIYF. The CDR3 DNA, read in part, is TGTGCCTGGGGGGGGGTGTGGGGGGATTCTGGAAACACC.

Note on this clone: The read finishes 3 residues shy of the CDR3 end, and the germline J gene is used to complete it. The chain is built from TRBV7-9 and TRBJ1-1, with D maybe TRBD1 (5 bases). V lost 5 bases and J lost 1, with 11 bases in between. The CDR3 runs to 14 residues. The germline V gene has CDR1 SEHNR and CDR2 FQNEAQ (reference sequence). The CDR3: CASSGRVRNTEAFF. The DNA read from the CDR3 is TGTGCCAGCAGCGGCAGGGTTCGGAACACTGAA.

In the case of this clone: From the germline J gene comes the end of the CDR3, since the read stops 3 residues before it. J is TRBJ2-3 and V is TRBV19; 8 bases agree with TRBD2. This CDR3 is built from 15 residues. Germline V gene lookup returns CDR1 LNHDA and CDR2 SQIVND (reference sequence). The V gene end was trimmed by 3 bases and the J gene end by 3 bases; junction bases not matched to a gene: 5. CDR3 protein: CASSMTGGLTDTQYF. The sequenced part of the CDR3 DNA is TGTGCCAGTAGTATGACGGGGGGGTTGACAGATACG.

As for this clone: The missing CDR3 end, 3 residues past where the read stops, is filled in from the germline J gene. This rearrangement joins TRBV30 to TRBJ2-7; D might be TRBD2 (5 bases). Germline V CDR1 and CDR2: GTSNPN, SVGIG (reference sequence). The CDR3 is 13 residues long. Deletions cut 4 bases from V and 3 bases from J, with 13 bases between. CDR3 bases read: TGTGCCTGGACCCCCGGGGTTGGCTACGAG. Translation: CAWTPGVGYE. The whole CDR3 region reads CAWTPGVGYEQYF.

The table lists this clone with many counts. Coverage ceases 3 residues before the CDR3 finishes, and the germline J gene fills in the end. V gene TRBV6-2 or TRBV6-3 combines with J gene TRBJ1-1, with D unresolved. This CDR3 comprises 15 residues. The germline V gene has CDR1 MNHEY and CDR2 SVGEGT. Trimming left V 2 bases short and J 0 bases short, with 10 bases between. The CDR3 loop is CASSYPTQLNTEAFF. The sequenced CDR3 bases are TGTGCCAGCAGTTACCCGACACAATTGAACACTGAA.

This clone was counted only a few times. From the germline J gene comes the end of the CDR3, since the read stops 3 residues before it. The chain couples TRBV19 to TRBJ2-1; weak D call: TRBD1 (6 bases). The CDR3 sequence is 14 residues long. In germline, CDR1 is LNHDA, CDR2 SQIVND (reference sequence). V lost 10 bases, J lost 5 bases, and 18 bases lay in between. CDR3 protein: CAIARGHGDNEQFF. CDR3 DNA (partial): TGTGCCATCGCCAGGGGCCACGGAGACAATGAG.

This clone was observed a handful of times. The read ends 3 residues early relative to the CDR3; the germline J gene fills the gap. The chain has TRBV5-1 and TRBJ1-2; 9 bases line up with TRBD1. Germline CDR1 and CDR2: SGHRS and YFSETQ. The ends lost 6 bases at V and 4 bases at J; junction bases unmatched: 7. The CDR3 has 14 residues. CDR3 amino acids: CASNGDREGYGYTF. The sequenced part of the CDR3 DNA is TGCGCCAGCAACGGGGACAGGGAAGGCTATGGC.

This clone was detected only a few times. The CDR3 end falls 3 residues outside the read, so it is completed with the germline J gene. V gene TRBV6-2 or TRBV6-3 combines with J gene TRBJ2-7; 8 nucleotides match TRBD1. The germline gives CDR1 MNHEY, CDR2 SVGEGT. The CDR3 contains 14 residues. J was trimmed by 6 bases and V by 5 bases; bases with no gene match: 9. This CDR3 is CASSPSRDRSEQYF. Partial CDR3 DNA: TGTGCCAGCAGTCCGTCCCGGGACAGGAGCGAG.

Of note for this clone: The read finishes 3 residues shy of the CDR3 end, and the germline J gene is used to complete it. The chain uses TRBV6-1 and TRBJ1-2, with D unresolved. Germline CDR1 MNHNS, CDR2 SASEGT. Trimming pared 2 bases from V and 0 bases from J, leaving 4 bases between. The CDR3 totals 13 residues. The CDR3 protein is CASSEQANYGYTF. CDR3 bases read: TGTGCCAGCAGTGAACAGGCTAACTATGGC.

This clone was observed a handful of times. The read gets to within 3 residues of the CDR3 end, and the germline J gene fills in the rest. The gene calls are TRBV19 and TRBJ1-1; possible D gene TRBD1, 5 bases. CDR1 and CDR2 (germline): LNHDA, SQIVND (reference sequence). Trimming took off 3 bases at V and 5 bases at J, with 13 bases between the two ends. The CDR3 is 14 residues long. CDR3 DNA (partial): TGTGCCAGTAGTATGATAAACGGGGGAACTGAA. The encoded protein is CASSMINGGTE. The full-length CDR3 reads as CASSMINGGTEAFF.

This clone was recorded a few times. The read terminates 3 residues before the CDR3 end, so the remaining end is supplied by the germline J gene. The chain uses TRBV7-2 and TRBJ2-5; possible D gene TRBD2, 8 bases. The CDR3 runs 18 residues. CDR1 and CDR2 (germline): SGHTA, FQGNSA. Trimming left V 0 bases short and J 4 bases short, with 21 bases between. CDR3 bases read: TGTGCCAGCAGCTTAGCGAAAGGGGGCGGGGGGATCAGAGAGACC. Protein: CASSLAKGGGGIRET. Given in full, the CDR3 is CASSLAKGGGGIRETQYF.

About this clone itself: Read sequence stops 3 residues before the CDR3 end, and the germline J gene provides the missing end. The rearrangement joins TRBV7-2 to TRBJ2-1, with 7 bases that match TRBD2. Germline CDR1 SGHTA, CDR2 FQGNSA. The CDR3 extends over 13 amino acids. V lost 5 bases, J lost 3 bases, and 1 base stayed unmatched. The CDR3 bases that were read are TGTGCCAGCAGCCGGGACTACTACAATGAG. This translates into CASSRDYYNE. The entire CDR3 reads CASSRDYYNEQFF.

With regard to this clone: Read data end 3 residues before the CDR3 end; the end is taken from the germline J gene. The gene calls are TRBV7-9 and TRBJ2-7, with TRBD1 matching 7 bases. This CDR3 is 14 amino acids long. Looked up from germline, CDR1 is SEHNR and CDR2 is FQNEAQ (reference sequence). V shed 5 bases and J 3 bases; nucleotides not matched to a gene: 7. Incomplete CDR3 DNA: TGTGCCAGCAGCCCACCGGACAGGAGCTACGAG. It is translated as CASSPPDRSYE. The CDR3 in its entirety is CASSPPDRSYEQYF.

This clone was seen only a few times. The DNA read from the CDR3 is TGTGCCAGCAGCTTGACAGGGGCCCCTAACTATGGC. Its translation is CASSLTGAPNYG. In full, the CDR3 reads CASSLTGAPNYGYTF. V and J are TRBV7-9 and TRBJ1-2, with 8 bases aligning to TRBD1. The CDR3 is cut off 3 residues early in the read; its end comes from the germline J gene. The CDR3 consists of 15 residues. Germline V gene sequence: CDR1 SEHNR, CDR2 FQNEAQ (reference sequence). V lost 3 bases and J lost 0; bases outside the gene matches: 3.

This clone was seen a handful of times. The read gets to within 3 residues of the CDR3 end, and the germline J gene fills in the rest. The chain has TRBV19 and TRBJ1-1; D call uncertain. Germline V CDR1 and CDR2: LNHDA, SQIVND (reference sequence). The CDR3 has 16 residues. V lost 5 bases to trimming and J lost 1 base, with 17 bases between them. The CDR3 loop is CASSPPSPVPNTEAFF. CDR3 bases read: TGTGCCAGTAGTCCTCCCTCTCCCGTCCCGAACACTGAA.

This clone occurred many times. CDR3 DNA (partial): TGCAGTGCTGGGCCGCCTAGCGGGGCCTACGAG. Encoded protein: CSAGPPSGAYE. The CDR3 in its entirety is CSAGPPSGAYEQYF. This chain joins TRBV20-1 and TRBJ2-7; 9 bases align to TRBD2. From the germline J gene comes the end of the CDR3, since the read stops 3 residues before it. This CDR3 is 14 amino acids long. Looked up from germline, CDR1 is DFQATT and CDR2 is SNEGSKA (reference sequence). Trimming cost V 5 bases and J 2 bases; bases outside gene matches: 7.

For this clone: The read gets to within 3 residues of the CDR3 end, and the germline J gene fills in the rest. The V and J genes are TRBV6-1 and TRBJ1-1; D ambiguous. The germline CDR1 and CDR2 sequences are MNHNS and SASEGT. There are 16 residues in the CDR3. The V gene lost 4 bases and the J gene lost 1 base, with 16 bases spanning the gap. The covered CDR3 bases are TGTGCCAGCAGTGTGGTAAGGGCGTCCGGGAACACTGAA. This codes for CASSVVRASGNTE. The whole CDR3 sequence is CASSVVRASGNTEAFF.

This clone was seen a few times. The CDR3 extends 3 residues past the end of the read, so its final part is completed from the germline J gene. The V call is TRBV19, the J call TRBJ2-5, with 13 bases aligning to TRBD2. There are 14 residues in the CDR3. Germline V gene lookup returns CDR1 LNHDA and CDR2 SQIVND (reference sequence). Partial CDR3 DNA: TGTGCCAGCAGACTAGCGGGGGGCCCCTCTACC. It specifies CASRLAGGPST. The whole CDR3 region reads CASRLAGGPSTQYF.

A word on this clone: The read is 3 residues too short to cover the CDR3 end, so that end is filled in from the germline J gene. The rearrangement links TRBV19 to TRBJ1-2, with a tentative D call TRBD1 (5 bases). The CDR3 has 12 amino acids. Germline-derived CDR1 and CDR2 are LNHDA and SQIVND (reference sequence). The CDR3 sequence is CASSRGAVGYTF. The CDR3 bases that were read are TGTGCCAGTAGTAGAGGGGCGGTCGGC.

On this clone: The read finishes 3 residues shy of the CDR3 end, and the germline J gene is used to complete it. The chain uses TRBV7-7 and TRBJ2-5; D possibly corresponds to TRBD1 (6 bases). Germline CDR1 SSHAT, CDR2 FNYEAQ (reference sequence). V lost 5 bases and J lost 2, with 9 bases in between. CDR3 length: 13 residues. CDR3 protein: CASSRDRQETQYF. The CDR3 bases that were read are TGTGCCAGCAGCCGCGACAGGCAAGAGACC.

This clone has more than one count but fewer than ten. The read gets to within 3 residues of the CDR3 end, and the germline J gene fills in the rest. The chain links TRBV18 to TRBJ1-1; 7 positions agree with TRBD1. This CDR3 has 15 amino acids. The junction had 8 bases not matched to a gene; V was cut back by 3 bases and J by 4 bases. CDR1 is KGHSH, CDR2 LQKENI, per germline. The DNA read from the CDR3 is TGTGCCAGCTCACCGACAGGGTGGATAGGCACTGAA. Translating gives CASSPTGWIGTE. The CDR3 in full is CASSPTGWIGTEAFF.

This clone showed up just a few times. The CDR3 is cut off 3 residues early in the read; its end comes from the germline J gene. This chain links TRBV7-9 with TRBJ1-2, with no clear D. Germline V gene data show CDR1 as SEHNR and CDR2 as FQNEAQ (reference sequence). CDR3 length: 13 residues. V was clipped by 0 bases and J by 5 bases, with 7 bases between them. CDR3 in amino acids: CASSLAGPYGYTF. The CDR3 bases that were read are TGTGCCAGCAGCTTAGCTGGGCCATATGGC.

Of note for this clone: The read halts 3 residues ahead of the CDR3 end, with the missing end drawn from the germline J gene. V and J are TRBV6-1 and TRBJ1-2; possible D gene TRBD1, 6 bases. CDR1 and CDR2 (germline): MNHNS, SASEGT. The CDR3 spans 15 residues. With 0 bases removed from V and 5 bases from J, the gap between germline ends came to 13 bases. The CDR3 DNA, read in part, is TGTGCCAGCAGTGAAGCAGCCGGGGGGCTATATGGC. This encodes CASSEAAGGLYG. The CDR3 as a whole reads CASSEAAGGLYGYTF.

Many counts were recorded for this clone. The CDR3 end falls 3 residues outside the read, so it is completed with the germline J gene. In the same sample, other DNA sequences code for this CDR3. The chain uses TRBV20-1 and TRBJ2-2; perhaps TRBD2 as D (6 bases). V was shortened by 3 bases and J by 4 bases, with 12 bases between the two germline ends. The length of the CDR3 is 14 residues. Germline-derived CDR1 and CDR2 are DFQATT and SNEGSKA (reference sequence). The DNA read from the CDR3 is TGCAGTGCTAGGTGGCAGGGAGGCACCGGGGAG. It encodes CSARWQGGTGE. The whole CDR3 protein reads CSARWQGGTGELFF.

As concerns this clone: The missing CDR3 end, 3 residues past where the read stops, is filled in from the germline J gene. This sequence joins TRBV6-1 and TRBJ2-1; 7 positions agree with TRBD2. The length of the CDR3 is 14 residues. CDR1 and CDR2 from the germline V gene are MNHNS and SASEGT. The junction had 8 bases not matched to a gene; V was cut back by 8 bases and J by 4 bases. CDR3 DNA (partial): TGTGCCAGCCGTGGGTGGGGGGGGTACAATGAG. Translated: CASRGWGGYNE. The full CDR3 sequence reads CASRGWGGYNEQFF.

Ten or more counts support this clone. The missing CDR3 end, 3 residues past where the read stops, is filled in from the germline J gene. The chain is built from TRBV7-3 and TRBJ1-5, with a tentative D call TRBD1 (6 bases). CDR3 length: 16 amino acids. The germline V gene has CDR1 SGHTA and CDR2 FQGTGA. V lost 0 bases to trimming and J lost 1 base, with 10 bases between them. CDR3 protein: CASSLTTGKSNQPQHF. The sequenced part of the CDR3 DNA is TGTGCCAGCAGCTTAACTACAGGGAAGAGCAATCAGCCC.